The 11 T cell receptor beta chains below all came from one sample that was sequenced in a study of patients and donors after allogeneic stem cell transplantation. TCRdb redid the calling of the RT-PCR reads with MiXCR, one entry per CDR3 protein. In the table there are some 150,000 distinct CDR3 sequences, roughly two fifths of which are singletons. The sequenced sample was blood, either unsorted or a sorted T cell fraction (not recorded which). The receptors originated from a human donor who was either an allogeneic HSCT recipient or a stem cell or donor lymphocyte infusion donor (not recorded which). It is not recorded whose cells these are; they may come from a transplant donor.

This clonotype was recorded a few times. This chain connects TRBV20-1 to TRBJ2-7, with unresolved D. This CDR3 has 13 residues. Germline V gene lookup returns CDR1 DFQATT and CDR2 SNEGSKA (reference sequence). The V end lost 5 bases, the J end lost 3 bases, and 14 bases lay between the germline ends. CDR3 sequence reads: CSADTDEYYEQYF. The CDR3 DNA is TGCAGTGCTGATACCGACGAATACTACGAGCAGTACTTC.

The chain links TRBV12-3 or TRBV12-4 to TRBJ2-3, with 9 bases lining up with TRBD2. Unmatched junction bases numbered 1, after V lost 2 bases and J lost 1 base. The length of the CDR3 is 15 residues. CDR3 sequence reads: CASSLRTSGTDTQYF. The CDR3 nucleotides read TGTGCCAGCAGTTTAAGGACTAGCGGCACAGATACGCAGTATTTT.

This clonotype was counted between two and nine times. The chain has TRBV27 and TRBJ1-5; TRBD1 might be the D (6 bases). V was shortened by 5 bases and J by 0 bases, with 11 bases between the two germline ends. The CDR3 length is 15 residues. CDR1 and CDR2 (germline): MNHEY, SMNVEV (reference sequence). The CDR3 region has the DNA TGTGCCAGCAGTGTACAGGGTGATAGCAATCAGCCCCAGCATTTT. This codes for CASSVQGDSNQPQHF.

V is TRBV10-3 and J is TRBJ2-7, with D possibly matching TRBD1 (5 bases). This CDR3 has 13 residues. V shed 2 bases and J shed 3 bases, with 8 bases lying between them. Germline V gene data show CDR1 as ENHRY and CDR2 as SYGVKD. The CDR3 DNA follows: TGTGCCATCAGTGAGGGGGCCTACTACGAGCAGTACTTC. It translates to CAISEGAYYEQYF.

This clonotype was found a few times. V usage is TRBV2 and J usage is TRBJ1-2, with D unresolved. CDR3 length: 18 amino acids. Trimming took 1 base from V and 2 from J, leaving 20 bases between them. The germline V gene has CDR1 SNHLY and CDR2 FYNNEI. CDR3 nucleotide sequence: TGTGCCAGCAGTGAAGTTTACTCCAGGAGCCTCACCAACTATGGCTACACCTTC. It yields the protein CASSEVYSRSLTNYGYTF.

V gene TRBV5-5 combines with J gene TRBJ1-1, with TRBD1 as a possible D gene (5 bases). Germline-derived CDR1 and CDR2 are SGHKS and YYEKEE (reference sequence). This CDR3 is 15 amino acids long. The germline V and J ends were trimmed by 3 bases and 3 bases, with 15 bases remaining between them. The CDR3: CASSYLVGVDTEAFF. In DNA, the CDR3 is TGTGCCAGCAGCTACCTGGTAGGGGTCGACACTGAAGCTTTCTTT.

This clonotype was seen a handful of times. The chain joins TRBV27 to TRBJ2-1; a weak D match, TRBD2 (5 bases). The CDR3 is 14 residues long. Trimming took 7 bases from V and 5 from J, leaving 15 bases between them. Germline values: CDR1 MNHEY, CDR2 SMNVEV (reference sequence). CDR3 sequence reads: CASTGLGLHNEQFF. In DNA form, the CDR3 reads TGTGCCAGCACCGGGCTCGGACTCCACAATGAGCAGTTCTTC.

In regard to this clonotype: A clone one base away is much larger, so this may be a read error. As DNA, the CDR3 is TGTGCCAGCAGTTATTTCGCCTCTGGAAACACCATATATTTT. Translated: CASSYFASGNTIYF. The chain carries TRBV6-5 and TRBJ1-3; D not resolved. CDR1 is MNHEY and CDR2 is SVGAGI in the germline V gene. The ends were cut back, 3 bases at V and 0 bases at J, with 6 bases in the middle. The CDR3 consists of 14 residues.

This clonotype was observed a few times. The DNA of the CDR3 is TGCAGCGTTGAGGAAGGGGGGGGCACTGAAGCTTTCTTT. Its translation: CSVEEGGGTEAFF. The genes are TRBV29-1 and TRBJ1-1, with a tentative D call TRBD1 (6 bases). Per germline, CDR1 SQVTM and CDR2 ANQGSEA. CDR3 length: 13 residues. The ends were cut back, 3 bases at V and 4 bases at J, with 12 bases in the middle. Full variable domain (missing parts from reference TRBV29-1 and TRBJ1-1): SAVISQKPSRDICQRGTSLTIQCQVDSQVTMMFWYRQQPGQSLTLIATANQGSEATYESGFVIDKFPISRPNLTFSTLTVSNMSPEDSSIYLCSVEEGGGTEAFFGQGTRLTVV.

Only a few counts were recorded for this clonotype. V gene TRBV29-1 combines with J gene TRBJ1-1; no definite D call. There are 13 residues in the CDR3. Trimming took 6 bases from V and 5 from J, leaving 16 bases between them. The germline CDR1 and CDR2 sequences are SQVTM and ANQGSEA. The CDR3 nucleotides are TGCAGCGTAGATCGGGCTTCGGGAACTGAAGCTTTCTTT. Its protein product is CSVDRASGTEAFF.

This clonotype was counted between two and nine times. The V call is TRBV5-6, the J call TRBJ1-6; a weak D match, TRBD1 (5 bases). V was trimmed by 0 bases and J by 7 bases, leaving 5 bases between them. Germline assignment: CDR1 SGHDT and CDR2 YYEEEE. This CDR3 region has 13 residues. The CDR3 DNA reads as TGTGCCAGCAGCTTGGGACAGAATTCACCCCTCCACTTT. Its protein is CASSLGQNSPLHF. Using reference TRBV5-6 and TRBJ1-6 for the parts outside the CDR3, the full variable domain is DAGVTQSPTHLIKTRGQQVTLRCSPKSGHDTVSWYQQALGQGPQFIFQYYEEEERQRGNFPDRFSGHQFPNYSSELNVNALLLGDSALYLCASSLGQNSPLHFGNGTRLTVT.